These T cell receptor beta chains were read from a single sample in a study of beta chain features in type 1 diabetes. Sequencing was performed with immunoSEQ multiplex PCR; in TCRdb, only in-frame clones are kept and a portion is missing. In the table there are some 70,000 clones, 49% of which are singletons. Sequences were obtained from central memory CD4+ T cells from blood. Receptor source: a man between 25 and 39 years old with type 1 diabetes. Each CDR3 is given with its conserved first and last residue. D genes are given only for firm matches. Clone size is shown for a subset of rows, as once, few, many or a class of expanded clone.

clone size | J gene | V gene | D gene | CDR3 DNA | CDR3 protein
few | TRBJ1-2 | TRBV29-1 | TRBD1 | TGCAGCGTTGGAGGTTCAGGGGGGACTCGAGGCTACACCTTC | CSVGGSGGTRGYTF
. | TRBJ2-7 | TRBV4-2 | . | TGTGCCAGCAGCCCTCGGGAGTTTACCTACGAGCAGTACTTC | CASSPREFTYEQYF
few | TRBJ2-5 | TRBV5-1 | TRBD2 | TGCGCCAGCAGCTTGGCGGCTAGCGGGGGCCAAGAGACCCAGTACTTC | CASSLAASGGQETQYF
few | TRBJ1-1 | TRBV19 | . | TGTGCCAGTAGTATAGATCCAGGGACTGAAGCTTTCTTT | CASSIDPGTEAFF
. | TRBJ2-5 | TRBV6-1 | TRBD2 | TGTGCCAGCAGGACTCTAGCGGGAGGGCGAGAGACCCAGTACTTC | CASRTLAGGRETQYF
. | TRBJ2-3 | TRBV7-2 | TRBD2 | TGTGCCAGCAGCGGACTAGTAGGGCCAGATACGCAGTATTTT | CASSGLVGPDTQYF
. | TRBJ1-1 | TRBV6-5 | . | TGTGCCAGCACCGCAGGAACCGTGAACACTGAAGCTTTCTTT | CASTAGTVNTEAFF
. | TRBJ2-2 | TRBV5-1 | . | TGCGCCAGCAGCTTCACTAGCCGGAACACCGGGGAGCTGTTTTTT | CASSFTSRNTGELFF
. | TRBJ1-1 | TRBV14 | . | TGTGCCAGCAGCCGCGAGGGGAGGACTGAAGCTTTCTTT | CASSREGRTEAFF
few | TRBJ2-1 | TRBV14 | TRBD2 | TGTGCCAGCAGCCAAGCTAGCGGGAGTTACAATGAGCAGTTCTTC | CASSQASGSYNEQFF
once | TRBJ2-1 | TRBV5-1 | . | TGCGCCAGCAGCTTGCCGGAGGGGCATGAGCAGTTCTTC | CASSLPEGHEQFF
few | TRBJ2-7 | TRBV5-6 | TRBD1 | TGTGCCAGCAGCTCCCCGGACAGGGCGTGGGAGCAGTACTTC | CASSSPDRAWEQYF
. | TRBJ2-5 | TRBV9 | TRBD1 | TGTGCCAGCAGCCCCCGGACAGGGAGGAGGCAAGAGACCCAGTACTTC | CASSPRTGRRQETQYF
. | TRBJ2-2 | TRBV18 | . | TGTGCCAGCTCACCGGGGCAGGTCAACACCGGGGAGCTGTTTTTT | CASSPGQVNTGELFF
few | TRBJ1-1 | TRBV5-8 | TRBD1 | TGTGCCAGCAGCACCGGGGACAGGGGCAACACTGAAGCTTTCTTT | CASSTGDRGNTEAFF
few | TRBJ2-7 | TRBV18 | TRBD2 | TGTGCCAGCTCAGAAGCCGGCGGGGGGGCCTTCGAGCAGTACTTC | CASSEAGGGAFEQYF
. | TRBJ2-7 | TRBV18 | TRBD1 | TGTGCCAGCTCGCACCGGGACAGGGCTCACGAGCAGTACTTC | CASSHRDRAHEQYF
. | TRBJ2-7 | TRBV5-5 | TRBD1 | TGTGCCAGCAGCTTGGGCCCTGGGACAGCCTACGAGCAGTACTTC | CASSLGPGTAYEQYF
few | TRBJ2-3 | TRBV21-1 | . | TGTGCCAGCAGCAAAGTCAAAGGAGAAGAATATCTCACAGATACGCAGTATTTT | CASSKVKGEEYLTDTQYF
. | TRBJ2-7 | TRBV11-3 | TRBD1 | TGTGCCAGCAGCTTAGACCCGGGACAGAGCTACGAGCAGTACTTC | CASSLDPGQSYEQYF
few | TRBJ2-1 | TRBV7-2 | . | TGTGCCAGCAGCCGGGACCCCTTAGCGGACAATGAGCAGTTCTTC | CASSRDPLADNEQFF
few | TRBJ1-2 | TRBV7-8 | . | TGTGCCAGCAGCTTCGGGGTGAACCCAAGTGACTATGGCTACACCTTC | CASSFGVNPSDYGYTF
. | TRBJ2-5 | TRBV25-1 | . | TGTGCCAGCAGTGTCCACGGGGGTAGCCTGGAGACCCAGTACTTC | CASSVHGGSLETQYF
. | TRBJ2-1 | TRBV4-1 | TRBD2 | TGCGCCAGCAGCCAAGGGACCCGACTAGCGGGAAGGGATGAGCAGTTCTTC | CASSQGTRLAGRDEQFF
. | TRBJ2-3 | TRBV30 | . | TGTGCCTGGGCCGGCCAGCGGAACCGCGGGGATACGCAGTATTTT | CAWAGQRNRGDTQYF
. | TRBJ2-1 | TRBV5-8 | . | TGTGCCAGCAGCGCCCGGACAGGGAGGGCCTACAATGAGCAGTTCTTC | CASSARTGRAYNEQFF
. | TRBJ2-7 | TRBV5-1 | . | TGCGCCAGCAGCTTGGGACAGGCCCAACGGGACGAGCAGTACTTC | CASSLGQAQRDEQYF
. | TRBJ2-1 | TRBV18 | TRBD1 | TGTGCCAGCTCACCTGCGATTACGGGACAGGGGGCGGGTGAGCAGTTCTTC | CASSPAITGQGAGEQFF
few | TRBJ2-3 | TRBV23-1 | TRBD1 | TGCGCCAGCAGTCAATCGAGGGACAGGGGACCGCATACAGATACGCAGTATTTT | CASSQSRDRGPHTDTQYF
. | TRBJ2-7 | TRBV30 | TRBD2 | TGTGCCTGGAGTGGGGTGGCGGGAGTAAGCGAGCAGTACTTC | CAWSGVAGVSEQYF